What follows describes a single T cell receptor (beta chain). What it binds is unknown. The study, taken as a whole, reports: Tumor memory CD4+ T cell TCR gene usage clustered with blood and lymph node memory CD4+ cells and lymph node naive CD4+ cells. Tumor Treg TCRs overlapped most with tumor naive CD4+ cells. Larger-cohort validation covered only one TCR beta V-J rearrangement.

Constant-region reverse primers amplified full-length variable regions, followed by semi-nested Nested Universal Primer A PCR. From the 5' RACE reads, TCRdb called clonotypes with MiXCR, one entry per CDR3 protein. The sample includes about 55,000 distinct CDR3 sequences, more than 20% of them seen just once. V lost 4 bases to trimming and J lost 4 bases, with 12 bases between them. The CDR3 is 14 amino acids. Looked up from germline, CDR1 is KGHDR and CDR2 is SFDVKD. Tregs were sorted as CD4+CD25+CD127-/low cells. This clonotype was obtained from a female donor with breast cancer. The chain combines TRBV24-1 with TRBJ2-5; possibly TRBD2 for D (7 bases). The sample comprised tumor-infiltrating Tregs sorted from the breast tumor. CDR3 nucleotides: TGTGCCACCAGTGAAGGAGGGGGGGCAGAGACCCAGTACTTC. Translating it yields CATSEGGGAETQYF.